The source of this T cell receptor (beta chain) is a study of Graves' ophthalmopathy and Graves' hyperthyroidism. Overall study findings and caveats: Blood contained most expanded thyroid clonotypes exceeding 0.001 frequency.

The authors amplified TCR beta CDR3 regions from RNA transcripts. The workflow started with a first-round RT-PCR run with HTBI primers and then moved on to a second-round multiplex PCR. TCRdb re-called the multiplex PCR reads with MiXCR, one entry per CDR3 protein. In the table there are about 1.2 million distinct CDR3 sequences, 36% of which are singletons. As for this clonotype: The antigen remains undetermined.

Germline CDR1 reads DFQATT; CDR2 reads SNEGSKA (reference sequence). This CDR3 contains 13 residues. V lost 6 bases, J lost 10 bases, and 8 bases stayed unmatched. The hyperthyroidism patients, aged 18 to 65, had been newly diagnosed, with under 2 months' duration. Sequenced: peripheral blood or thyroid tissue (not recorded which). V usage is TRBV20-1 and J usage is TRBJ2-2; 10 positions agree with TRBD1. This clonotype originated in an adult man with Graves' hyperthyroidism. The CDR3 sequence: CSATGTGAVELFF. CDR3 in DNA: TGCAGTGCCACCGGGACAGGGGCGGTGGAGCTGTTTTTT.